Given below is one TCR beta chain in context. There is no known antigen for this receptor. No qualities accompany the bases; no much larger clone lies one base away. This record belongs to a study of blood T cell repertoires in COVID-19 (TCRdb year 2020). With respect to the entire study: Collaborator samples came from the United States, Italy and Spain and covered acute and convalescent phases of COVID-19. Where available, HLA class I and class II types were taken from metadata supplied by the sample provider and were not determined by assay-based typing. Samples were obtained from the ongoing ImmuneRACE study (first 160 participants) and from roughly 1,300 subjects provided by 6 global collaborators. The material from the prospective study consisted of cDNA or gDNA derived from T cells, B-cell-depleted T cells, or PBMCs. A de-identified subject ID, COVID-19 status, age in years and sex were almost always included in the sample metadata. The repertoires were made available in a free public database intended to serve as a resource for research on the immune response to SARS-CoV-2. Deeply sampled blood TCRbeta repertoires from subjects exposed to, actively infected with, or recovered from COVID-19 were included in the dataset.

The germline V gene (reference sequence) yields GTSNPN for CDR1 and SVGIG for CDR2. V and J lose 2 bases and 5 bases, and a span of 20 bases separates them. The CDR3, cysteine through phenylalanine, is 16 amino acids long. Only CDR3 DNA remains: 48 bases, in frame from the first base. The immunoSEQ Assay, a bias-controlled multiplex PCR, was used to amplify TCRbeta CDR3 regions from genomic DNA. The authors processed their data as follows. Within the assay, amplification of reference gene primers was used to estimate how many nucleated cells each sample contained. To quantify the absolute abundance of each unique TCRbeta CDR3 rearrangement, sequence reads were collapsed and filtered. For each sample, productive Simpson clonality was calculated as the square root of Simpson's diversity index across productive rearrangements. TCRdb limited this immuneACCESS table to in-frame rearrangements with V and J called. A share of clones is missing; checked studies link under half to unresolved V genes, and the rest is unexplained. That table supplies the V and J calls and clone size; D and trimming were determined from the DNA. The sample contains under 200,000 clones, about 80% of them found a single time. The ten largest clones add up to about 2.7% of the sample.

General study outcomes and caveats: The quantity of clinical and demographic metadata differed by source and by participant and was supplied without curation.

Each collaborating institution followed its own protocols to collect whole blood in K2EDTA tubes. For TCRbeta analysis, collaborators shipped samples in one of three forms: frozen whole blood, isolated PBMCs, or DNA extracted from either of those sample types. Sequencing was done on a sample of peripheral blood. The chain couples TRBV30 to TRBJ2-3, and the D gene may be TRBD2, 6 bases matching. The source of this sequence is a human donor with acute or convalescent COVID-19. The donor label of this sample is uncertain. CDR3 sequence: CAWSFPRGAGGDTQYF. The sequenced DNA: TGTGCCTGGAGTTTCCCGCGCGGGGCCGGAGGAGATACGCAGTATTTT.